Listed below are T cell receptor beta chains from one sample, sequenced in a study of OX40 agonist ivuxolimab in advanced cancers. TCRdb keeps only in-frame clones here, not all; method: immunoSEQ multiplex PCR. The sample holds over 20,000 clones; 70% to 90% are singletons and the top ten take about 32%. Sequencing was performed on CD4+ or CD8+ T cells sorted from blood, taken in a trial of the OX40 agonist ivuxolimab. Receptor source: an adult with an advanced solid tumor such as melanoma, head and neck, liver or kidney cancer. Both conserved end residues are part of each CDR3. Fields, in order: V gene, clone size, D gene, J gene, CDR3 protein, CDR3 DNA. D genes are given only for firm matches. Only part of the rows carry a size: once, few, many, or a class if the clone is expanded.

>TRBV7-6|.|.|TRBJ2-1
CASSLDHPDGQYNEQFF
TGTGCCAGCAGCTTAGATCATCCGGACGGGCAATACAATGAGCAGTTCTTC
>TRBV15|.|TRBD1|TRBJ1-5
CATSGRIRQGEGDQPQHF
TGTGCCACCAGCGGGCGAATAAGACAGGGGGAAGGGGATCAGCCCCAGCATTTT
>TRBV14|.|.|TRBJ2-7
CASSQGPDYLSSYEQYF
TGTGCCAGCAGCCAAGGCCCGGACTATCTGAGCTCCTACGAGCAGTACTTC
>TRBV5-6|medium-sized|.|TRBJ1-1
CASSLVGAYTEAFF
TGTGCCAGCAGCCTGGTGGGGGCTTACACTGAAGCTTTCTTT
>TRBV9|.|TRBD2|TRBJ2-7
CASSASVTSGRADVYYEQYF
TGTGCCAGCAGCGCGTCGGTGACTAGCGGGAGGGCCGATGTTTACTACGAGCAGTACTTC
>TRBV19|.|TRBD2|TRBJ2-7
CASSYLAGRNEQYF
TGTGCCAGTAGTTATTTAGCGGGAAGAAACGAGCAGTACTTC
>TRBV6-6|.|.|TRBJ2-7
CASSFRGPDPNEQYF
TGTGCCAGCAGTTTTCGGGGGCCCGACCCCAACGAGCAGTACTTC
>TRBV29-1|.|.|TRBJ1-2
CSVLERDGAHGYTF
TGCAGCGTGTTGGAAAGGGATGGGGCGCATGGCTACACCTTC
>TRBV28|.|TRBD2|TRBJ2-1
CASSRTSGSSYNEQFF
TGTGCCAGCAGCCGGACTAGCGGGAGTAGTTACAATGAGCAGTTCTTC
>TRBV6-5|.|TRBD2|TRBJ2-1
CASCTSGNSYNEQFF
TGTGCCAGCTGCACTAGCGGGAATTCCTACAATGAGCAGTTCTTC
>TRBV4-1|.|TRBD1|TRBJ1-5
CASSAGPGQVLQPQHF
TGCGCCAGCAGCGCAGGGCCGGGACAGGTATTACAGCCCCAGCATTTT
>TRBV27|.|.|TRBJ1-2
CASSFGINYGYTF
TGTGCCAGCAGTTTCGGGATTAACTATGGCTACACCTTC
>TRBV7-9|few|.|TRBJ1-4
CASSLLGDLFPNEKLFF
TGTGCCAGCAGCTTGTTGGGTGATCTGTTTCCTAATGAAAAACTGTTTTTT
>TRBV7-6|.|TRBD2|TRBJ2-3
CASSSGSRTSLGMDTQYF
TGTGCCAGCAGCTCTGGGAGCAGGACTAGCTTGGGGATGGATACGCAGTATTTT
>TRBV25-1|.|.|TRBJ2-1
CASSERFPSYNEQFF
TGTGCCAGCAGTGAACGTTTCCCCTCCTACAATGAGCAGTTCTTC
>TRBV2|.|.|TRBJ1-1
CASSTGTPNTEAFF
TGTGCCAGCAGCACCGGGACGCCGAACACTGAAGCTTTCTTT
>TRBV10-1|.|TRBD2|TRBJ2-1
CASSEGSGRARGDEQFF
TGCGCCAGCAGTGAGGGTAGCGGGAGGGCCCGGGGGGATGAGCAGTTCTTC
>TRBV7-6|.|TRBD1|TRBJ1-2
CASSPRGDYGYTF
TGTGCCAGCAGCCCCAGGGGGGACTATGGCTACACCTTC
>TRBV7-9|.|.|TRBJ2-5
CASSPPFSAEAQYF
TGTGCCAGCAGCCCACCCTTTAGTGCCGAGGCCCAGTACTTC
>TRBV30|.|TRBD1|TRBJ2-7
CAWSTGANYEQYF
TGTGCCTGGAGTACAGGGGCTAATTACGAGCAGTACTTC
>TRBV15|once|.|TRBJ2-2
CATREGGELFF
TGTGCCACCAGGGAGGGGGGGGAGCTGTTTTTT
>TRBV19|.|.|TRBJ2-1
CASSPRGADEQFF
TGTGCCAGTAGTCCCAGAGGAGCAGATGAGCAGTTCTTC
>TRBV9|once|TRBD2|TRBJ2-3
CASSVGTSGRSTDTQYF
TGTGCCAGCAGCGTAGGGACTAGCGGGAGAAGCACAGATACGCAGTATTTT
>TRBV19|.|TRBD1|TRBJ2-3
CASSTRGSSTDTQYF
TGTGCCAGTAGCACCAGGGGGTCTAGCACAGATACGCAGTATTTT
>TRBV5-8|once|TRBD1|TRBJ2-4
CASSPFGQGSIQYF
TGTGCCAGCAGCCCCTTCGGACAGGGTAGCATTCAGTACTTC
>TRBV2|.|.|TRBJ2-6
CASTMDGSGGANVLTF
TGTGCCAGCACAATGGACGGATCTGGAGGGGCCAACGTCCTGACTTTC
>TRBV11-3|.|TRBD2|TRBJ2-3
CASSPNGGRDLRDTQYF
TGTGCCAGCAGCCCCAACGGGGGGAGGGATTTGCGAGATACGCAGTATTTT
>TRBV21-1|.|.|TRBJ2-5
CASSLLPDSPNTETQYF
TGTGCCAGCAGCCTTTTACCGGATTCGCCGAATACGGAGACCCAGTACTTC
>TRBV13|.|.|TRBJ1-5
CASSLRASGNQPQHF
TGTGCCAGCAGCTTAAGGGCTAGTGGCAATCAGCCCCAGCATTTT
>TRBV29-1|.|.|TRBJ2-3
CSVDRGSSTDTQYF
TGCAGCGTTGATCGCGGCAGTAGCACAGATACGCAGTATTTT
>TRBV4-2|few|.|TRBJ2-1
CASSQAQSEAAEQFF
TGTGCCAGCAGCCAAGCTCAGTCGGAAGCGGCTGAGCAGTTCTTC
>TRBV27|.|.|TRBJ2-3
CASSLSEWDTQYF
TGTGCCAGCAGTTTATCGGAGTGGGATACGCAGTATTTT
>TRBV11-2|.|TRBD2|TRBJ2-7
CASSLDPGLAGETDEQYF
TGTGCCAGCAGCTTAGATCCTGGACTAGCGGGAGAAACGGACGAGCAGTACTTC
>TRBV2|.|TRBD2|TRBJ2-7
CASRAGTSGVYEQYF
TGTGCCAGCAGAGCCGGGACTAGCGGAGTCTACGAGCAGTACTTC